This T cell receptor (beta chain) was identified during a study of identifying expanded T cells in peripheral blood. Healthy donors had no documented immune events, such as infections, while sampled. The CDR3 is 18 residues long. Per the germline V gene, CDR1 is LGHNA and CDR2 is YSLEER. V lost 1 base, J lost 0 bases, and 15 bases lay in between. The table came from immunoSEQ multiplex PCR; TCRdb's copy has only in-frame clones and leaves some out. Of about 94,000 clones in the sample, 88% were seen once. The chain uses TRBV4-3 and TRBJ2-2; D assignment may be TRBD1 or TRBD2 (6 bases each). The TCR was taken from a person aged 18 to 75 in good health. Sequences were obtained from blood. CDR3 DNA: TGCGCCAGCAGCCAAGGATTTACGGGGGCCGCGAACACCGGGGAGCTGTTTTTT. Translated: CASSQGFTGAANTGELFF.